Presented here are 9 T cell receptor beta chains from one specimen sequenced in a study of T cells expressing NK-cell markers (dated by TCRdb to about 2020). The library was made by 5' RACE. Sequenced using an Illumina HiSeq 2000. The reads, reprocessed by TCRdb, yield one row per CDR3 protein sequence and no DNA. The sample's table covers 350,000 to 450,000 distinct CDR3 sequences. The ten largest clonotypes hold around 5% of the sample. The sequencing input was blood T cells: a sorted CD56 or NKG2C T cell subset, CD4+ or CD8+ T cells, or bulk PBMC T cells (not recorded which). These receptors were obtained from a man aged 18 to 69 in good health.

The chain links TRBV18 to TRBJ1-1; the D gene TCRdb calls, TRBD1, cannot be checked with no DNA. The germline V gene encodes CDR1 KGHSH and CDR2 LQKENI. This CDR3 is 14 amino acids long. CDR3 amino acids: CASYHQGGWAEAFF.

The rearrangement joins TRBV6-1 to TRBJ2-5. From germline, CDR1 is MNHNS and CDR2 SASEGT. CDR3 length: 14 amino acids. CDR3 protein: CASRRVGQRETQYF.

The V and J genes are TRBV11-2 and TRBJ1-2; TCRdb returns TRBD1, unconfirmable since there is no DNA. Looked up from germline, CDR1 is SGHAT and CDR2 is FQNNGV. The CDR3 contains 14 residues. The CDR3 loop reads CASSGGPTNYGYTF.

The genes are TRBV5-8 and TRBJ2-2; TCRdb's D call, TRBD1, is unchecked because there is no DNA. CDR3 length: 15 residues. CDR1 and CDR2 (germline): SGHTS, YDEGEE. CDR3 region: CASSFNRGGAGELFF.

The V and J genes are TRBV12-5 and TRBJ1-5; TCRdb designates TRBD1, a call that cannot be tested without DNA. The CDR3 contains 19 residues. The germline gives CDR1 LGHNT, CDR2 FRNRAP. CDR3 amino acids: CASAHTGTGILYSNQPQHF.

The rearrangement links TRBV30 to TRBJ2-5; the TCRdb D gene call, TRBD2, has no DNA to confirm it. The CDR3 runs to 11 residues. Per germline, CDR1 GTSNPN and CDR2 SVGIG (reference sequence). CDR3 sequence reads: CAWSVSRTQYF.

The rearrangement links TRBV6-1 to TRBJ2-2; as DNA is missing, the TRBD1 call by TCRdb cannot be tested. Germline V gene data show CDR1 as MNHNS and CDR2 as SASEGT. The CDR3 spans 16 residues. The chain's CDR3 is CASRVQGLTGTGELFF.

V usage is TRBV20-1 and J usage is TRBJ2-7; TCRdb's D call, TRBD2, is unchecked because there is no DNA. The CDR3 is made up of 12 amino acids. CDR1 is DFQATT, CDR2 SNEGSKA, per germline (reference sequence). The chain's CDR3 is CSGEGHSYEQYF.

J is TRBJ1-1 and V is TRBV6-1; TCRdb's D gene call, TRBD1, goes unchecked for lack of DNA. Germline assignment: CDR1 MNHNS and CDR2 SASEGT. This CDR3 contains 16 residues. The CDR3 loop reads CASSDRSGGGNTEAFF.